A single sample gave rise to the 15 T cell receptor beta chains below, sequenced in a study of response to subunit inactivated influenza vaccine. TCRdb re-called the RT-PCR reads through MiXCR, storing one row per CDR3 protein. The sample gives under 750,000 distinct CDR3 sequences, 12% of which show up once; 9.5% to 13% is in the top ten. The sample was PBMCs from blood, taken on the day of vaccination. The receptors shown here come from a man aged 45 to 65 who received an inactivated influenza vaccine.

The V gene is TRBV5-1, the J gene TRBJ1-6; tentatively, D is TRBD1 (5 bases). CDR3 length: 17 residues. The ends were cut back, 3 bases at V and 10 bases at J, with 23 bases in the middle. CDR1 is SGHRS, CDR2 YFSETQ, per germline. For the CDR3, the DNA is TGCGCCAGCAGCTGGGCCGGGACCGGAGACGGAGGGTCACCCCTCCACTTT. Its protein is CASSWAGTGDGGSPLHF.

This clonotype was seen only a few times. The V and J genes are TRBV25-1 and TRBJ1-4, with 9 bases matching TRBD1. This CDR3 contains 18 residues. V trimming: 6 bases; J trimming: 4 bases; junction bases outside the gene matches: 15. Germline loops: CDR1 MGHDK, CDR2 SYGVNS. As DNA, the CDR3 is TGTGCCAGCAGCGTACCCGGGACAGGGAGGGCTGGTAATGAAAAACTGTTTTTT. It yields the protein CASSVPGTGRAGNEKLFF. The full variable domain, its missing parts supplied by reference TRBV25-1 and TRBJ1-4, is EADIYQTPRYLVIGTGKKITLECSQTMGHDKMYWYQQDPGMELHLIHYSYGVNSTEKGDLSSESTVSRIRTEHFPLTLESARPSHTSQYLCASSVPGTGRAGNEKLFFGSGTQLSVL.

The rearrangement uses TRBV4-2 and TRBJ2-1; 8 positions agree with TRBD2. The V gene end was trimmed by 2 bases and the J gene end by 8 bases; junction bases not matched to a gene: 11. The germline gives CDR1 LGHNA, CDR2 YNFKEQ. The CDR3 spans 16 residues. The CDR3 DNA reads TGTGCCAGCAGCCAAACCGCGGGGGGCACTTCCGATGAGCAGTTCTTC. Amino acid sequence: CASSQTAGGTSDEQFF.

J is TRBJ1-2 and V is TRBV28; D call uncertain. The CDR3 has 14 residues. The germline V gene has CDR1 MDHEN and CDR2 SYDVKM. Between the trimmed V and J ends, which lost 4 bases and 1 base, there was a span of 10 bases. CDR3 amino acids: CASSSILLNYGYTF. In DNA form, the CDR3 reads TGTGCCAGCAGTTCCATACTGCTTAACTATGGCTACACCTTC.

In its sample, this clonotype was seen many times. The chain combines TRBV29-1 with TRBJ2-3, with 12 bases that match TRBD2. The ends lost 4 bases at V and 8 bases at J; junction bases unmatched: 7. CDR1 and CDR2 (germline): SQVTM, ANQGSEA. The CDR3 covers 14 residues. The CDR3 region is CSVGLAGGTGTQYF. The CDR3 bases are TGCAGCGTTGGCCTAGCGGGAGGGACTGGTACGCAGTATTTT.

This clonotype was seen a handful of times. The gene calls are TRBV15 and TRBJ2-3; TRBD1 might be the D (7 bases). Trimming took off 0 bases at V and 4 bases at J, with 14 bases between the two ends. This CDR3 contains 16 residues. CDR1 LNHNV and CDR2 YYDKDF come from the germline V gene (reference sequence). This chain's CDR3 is CATSRDHRGGPDTQYF. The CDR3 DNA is TGTGCCACCAGCAGAGATCACAGGGGAGGTCCAGATACGCAGTATTTT. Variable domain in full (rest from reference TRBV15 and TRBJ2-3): DAMVIQNPRYQVTQFGKPVTLSCSQTLNHNVMYWYQQKSSQAPKLLFHYYDKDFNNEADTPDNFQSRRPNTSFCFLDIRSPGLGDTAMYLCATSRDHRGGPDTQYFGPGTRLTVL.

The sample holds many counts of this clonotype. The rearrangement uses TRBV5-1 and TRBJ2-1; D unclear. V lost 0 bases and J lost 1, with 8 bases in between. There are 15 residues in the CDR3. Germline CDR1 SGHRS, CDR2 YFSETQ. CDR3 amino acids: CASSLELVSYNEQFF. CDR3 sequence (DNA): TGCGCCAGCAGCTTGGAGCTAGTGTCCTACAATGAGCAGTTCTTC.

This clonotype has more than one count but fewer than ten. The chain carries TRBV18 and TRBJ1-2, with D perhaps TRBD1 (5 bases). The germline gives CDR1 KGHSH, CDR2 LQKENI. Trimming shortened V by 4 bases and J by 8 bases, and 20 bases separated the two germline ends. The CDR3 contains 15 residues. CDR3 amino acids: CASSRSGTQIQGYTF. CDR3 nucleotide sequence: TGTGCCAGCTCACGATCCGGGACGCAGATCCAGGGCTACACCTTC.

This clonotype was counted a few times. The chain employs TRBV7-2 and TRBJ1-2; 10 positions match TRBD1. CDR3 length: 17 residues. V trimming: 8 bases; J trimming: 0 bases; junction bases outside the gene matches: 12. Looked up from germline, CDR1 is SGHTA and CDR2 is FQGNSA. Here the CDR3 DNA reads TGTGCCAGCTGGACCAGGGACAGGGGAAGAGCTAACTATGGCTACACCTTC. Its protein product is CASWTRDRGRANYGYTF.

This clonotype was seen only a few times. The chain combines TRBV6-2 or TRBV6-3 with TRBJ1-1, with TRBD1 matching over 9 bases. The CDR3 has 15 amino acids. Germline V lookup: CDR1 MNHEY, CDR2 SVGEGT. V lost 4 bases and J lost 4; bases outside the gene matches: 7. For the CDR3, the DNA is TGTGCCAGCAGTTTCGGACAGGGGTTTACCACTGAAGCTTTCTTT. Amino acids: CASSFGQGFTTEAFF.

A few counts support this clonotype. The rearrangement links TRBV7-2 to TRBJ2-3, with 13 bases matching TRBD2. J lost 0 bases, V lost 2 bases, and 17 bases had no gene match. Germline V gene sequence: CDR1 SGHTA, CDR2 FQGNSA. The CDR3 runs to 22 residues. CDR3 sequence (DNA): TGTGCCAGCAGCTTATACCCCTGGACTAGCGGGAGTAGAACTCCAAGCACAGATACGCAGTATTTT. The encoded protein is CASSLYPWTSGSRTPSTDTQYF.

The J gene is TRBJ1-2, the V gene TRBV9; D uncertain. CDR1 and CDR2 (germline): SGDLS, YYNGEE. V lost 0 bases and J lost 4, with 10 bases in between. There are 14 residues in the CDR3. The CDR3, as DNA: TGTGCCAGCAGCGTAGGTTACGGTTCCTATGGCTACACCTTC. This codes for CASSVGYGSYGYTF.

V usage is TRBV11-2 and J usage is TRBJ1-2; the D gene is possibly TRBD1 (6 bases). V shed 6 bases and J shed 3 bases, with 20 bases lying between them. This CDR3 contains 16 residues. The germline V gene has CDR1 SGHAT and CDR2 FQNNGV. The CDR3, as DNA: TGTGCCAGCAGGGCCGTGTGGGGGCGCCTTCACTATGGCTACACCTTC. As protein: CASRAVWGRLHYGYTF.

The CDR3 DNA follows: TGTGCCAGCAGTTACTTAGCGGGAGGGCCCTCCCACCATGAGCAGTTCTTC. It encodes CASSYLAGGPSHHEQFF. This sequence joins TRBV6-2 or TRBV6-3 and TRBJ2-1, with 11 nucleotides matching TRBD2. CDR1 MNHEY and CDR2 SVGEGT come from the germline V gene. The V segment lost 1 base and the J segment 8 bases; nucleotides outside the gene matches: 10. This CDR3 region has 17 residues.

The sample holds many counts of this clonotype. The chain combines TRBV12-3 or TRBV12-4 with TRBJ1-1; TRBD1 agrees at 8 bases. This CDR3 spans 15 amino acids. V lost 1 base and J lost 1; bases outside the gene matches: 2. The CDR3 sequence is CASSLGDRRNTEAFF. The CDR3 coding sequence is TGTGCCAGCAGTTTAGGGGACAGGCGGAACACTGAAGCTTTCTTT.